One sample yielded the 30 T cell receptor beta chains listed below, sequenced in a study of blood T cell repertoires in COVID-19. TCRdb keeps only in-frame clones here, not all; method: immunoSEQ multiplex PCR. The profile shows more than 90,000 clones, about nine tenths of them singletons. The specimen was peripheral blood. These receptors came from a man aged 35 to 55 with acute or convalescent COVID-19.

The chain couples TRBV10-1 to TRBJ2-7; 9 bases align to TRBD2. The V and J ends lost 2 bases and 6 bases, in that order; junction bases with no gene match: 8. Germline-derived CDR1 and CDR2 are WNHNN and SYGVQD (reference sequence). The CDR3 totals 15 residues. The CDR3 DNA is TGCGCCAGCAGTGAGGCTCGGGTAGCGGGAGCCGAGCAGTACTTC. It translates to CASSEARVAGAEQYF.

The chain has TRBV7-3 and TRBJ2-1, with a weak D call TRBD1 (5 bases). CDR3 length equals 15 residues. V was clipped by 2 bases and J by 4 bases, with 12 bases between them. Per the germline V gene, CDR1 is SGHTA and CDR2 is FQGTGA. CDR3 region: CASSLVQGMYNEQFF. The DNA for the CDR3 is TGTGCCAGCAGCTTAGTGCAGGGAATGTACAATGAGCAGTTCTTC.

This clone came up once. The chain couples TRBV7-8 to TRBJ1-6, with D uncertain. V shed 0 bases and J shed 4 bases, with 7 bases lying between them. Germline-derived CDR1 and CDR2 are SGHVS and FQNEAQ. The CDR3 runs 15 residues. CDR3 sequence reads: CASSLAGAYNSPLHF. CDR3 in DNA: TGTGCCAGCAGCTTAGCGGGAGCGTATAATTCACCCCTCCACTTT. Full variable domain (rest looked up from reference TRBV7-8 and TRBJ1-6): GAGVSQSPRYKVAKRGQDVALRCDPISGHVSLFWYQQALGQGPEFLTYFQNEAQLDKSGLPSDRFFAERPEGSVSTLKIQRTQQEDSAVYLCASSLAGAYNSPLHFGNGTRLTVT.

The chain has TRBV7-3 and TRBJ2-3; TRBD1 might be the D (5 bases). The V gene's germline CDR1 is SGHTA and CDR2 FQGTGA. The V gene lost 4 bases and the J gene lost 6 bases, with 17 bases spanning the gap. The CDR3 covers 15 residues. Written as DNA, the CDR3 is TGTGCCAGCAGCTCCGGACACTTAGAAGGGGATACGCAGTATTTT. Translating it yields CASSSGHLEGDTQYF.

The chain carries TRBV6-2 or TRBV6-3 and TRBJ1-1; 8 bases are shared with TRBD1. Germline V gene lookup returns CDR1 MNHEY and CDR2 SVGEGT. There are 15 residues in the CDR3. Trimming removed 7 bases from V and 2 bases from J; junction bases left unmatched: 9. The CDR3 DNA follows: TGTGCCAGCACCCCCCCCGGGACAGGTAACACTGAAGCTTTCTTT. As protein: CASTPPGTGNTEAFF.

The V gene is TRBV6-1, the J gene TRBJ2-7, with D unclear. The CDR3 totals 13 residues. Germline V CDR1 and CDR2: MNHNS, SASEGT. Trimming removed 3 bases from V and 1 base from J, with 7 bases in between. This chain's CDR3 is CASSDAASYEQYF. CDR3 sequence (DNA): TGTGCCAGCAGTGATGCGGCATCCTACGAGCAGTACTTC.

The chain recombines TRBV4-3 with TRBJ1-3; D possibly corresponds to TRBD1 (5 bases). Germline loops: CDR1 LGHNA, CDR2 YSLEER. CDR3 size: 18 residues. V was pared by 4 bases and J by 0 bases, with 19 bases between. The CDR3, as DNA: TGCGCCAGCAGCCCATCCCTAGAAACAGGTATCTCTGGAAACACCATATATTTT. This codes for CASSPSLETGISGNTIYF.

The chain recombines TRBV21-1 with TRBJ1-5; the table assigns TRBD1, which was not confirmed against the DNA. TRBV21-1 is given as a pseudogene. This CDR3 is 15 amino acids long. The CDR3 DNA reads as TGTGCCAGCAGCAGGGGGGACAGACCTAATCAGCCCCAGCATTTT. It yields the protein CASSRGDRPNQPQHF.

In its sample, this clone was seen once. The V call is TRBV4-3, the J call TRBJ1-1; D unclear. V was pared by 0 bases and J by 8 bases, with 13 bases between. In germline, CDR1 is LGHNA, CDR2 YSLEER. CDR3 length: 14 amino acids. The CDR3 reads CASSQDPRGEEAFF. DNA for the CDR3: TGCGCCAGCAGCCAAGATCCCCGGGGAGAGGAAGCTTTCTTT.

The chain links TRBV7-2 to TRBJ1-6; no clear D. The ends were cut back, 2 bases at V and 8 bases at J, with 13 bases in the middle. The length of the CDR3 is 15 residues. The germline gives CDR1 SGHTA, CDR2 FQGNSA. The CDR3 sequence is CASSLFVPPDSPLHF. The CDR3 region has the DNA TGTGCCAGCAGCTTATTTGTCCCCCCTGATTCACCCCTCCACTTT.

V is TRBV6-5 and J is TRBJ2-7, with TRBD2 matching over 11 bases. Germline CDR1 is MNHEY and CDR2 is SVGAGI. Trimming at V came to 8 bases and at J to 5 bases, leaving 8 bases not matched to a gene. CDR3 size: 14 residues. CDR3 amino acids: CASGQLAGVDEQYF. CDR3 nucleotide sequence: TGTGCCAGCGGCCAACTAGCGGGAGTAGACGAGCAGTACTTC.

This chain uses TRBV18 with TRBJ2-1, with TRBD2 as a possible D gene (6 bases). The CDR3 runs to 14 residues. Per the germline V gene, CDR1 is KGHSH and CDR2 is LQKENI. V was cut by 4 bases and J by 10 bases, with 17 bases left in between. The CDR3 bases are TGTGCCAGCTCACTTGGGACTCGAAGCAAGGAGCAGTTCTTC. This gives the protein CASSLGTRSKEQFF. The complete variable domain, with remaining parts taken from reference TRBV18 and TRBJ2-1, reads NAGVMQNPRHLVRRRGQEARLRCSPMKGHSHVYWYRQLPEEGLKFMVYLQKENIIDESGMPKERFSAEFPKEGPSILRIQQVVRGDSAAYFCASSLGTRSKEQFFGPGTRLTVL.

This chain connects TRBV5-4 to TRBJ1-2, with D possibly TRBD1 on 5 matching bases. Germline lookup yields CDR1 SGHNT and CDR2 YYREEE (reference sequence). The length of the CDR3 is 13 residues. Trimming shortened V by 1 base and J by 4 bases, and 8 bases separated the two germline ends. CDR3 in amino acids: CASSLRGGYGYTF. CDR3 DNA: TGTGCCAGCAGCTTGCGGGGGGGCTATGGCTACACCTTC.

This clone was detected once. The CDR3 sequence: CASSLGQGDNFTDTQYF. The CDR3 DNA follows: TGTGCCAGCAGCCTTGGACAGGGGGACAACTTCACAGATACGCAGTATTTT. The chain links TRBV9 to TRBJ2-3; TRBD1 aligns across 10 bases. The CDR3 is 17 amino acids. The V and J ends lost 4 bases and 2 bases, in that order; junction bases with no gene match: 10. Germline V gene sequence: CDR1 SGDLS, CDR2 YYNGEE.

In this sample, this clone turned up once. V is TRBV10-2 and J is TRBJ2-7; TRBD2 matches at 8 bases. Per germline, CDR1 WSHSY and CDR2 SAAADI. The CDR3 runs to 15 residues. V shed 6 bases, J shed 4 bases, and the junction held 11 bases outside the gene matches. CDR3 in amino acids: CASRVTGTSFYEQYF. The CDR3 DNA is TGCGCCAGCAGGGTCACCGGGACTAGTTTTTACGAGCAGTACTTC.

This chain links TRBV30 with TRBJ1-1; D gene uncertain. CDR1 is GTSNPN and CDR2 is SVGIG in the germline V gene (reference sequence). Trimming removed 3 bases at V and 1 base at J, with 9 bases between. There are 13 residues in the CDR3. CDR3 coding DNA: TGTGCCTGGAGAAGCTCGGGGAACACTGAAGCTTTCTTT. The encoded protein is CAWRSSGNTEAFF.

This clone was detected only once. CDR3 in amino acids: CASSRSPGRDQPQHF. CDR3 DNA sequence: TGTGCCAGCAGCCGGTCTCCGGGTCGGGATCAGCCCCAGCATTTT. V gene TRBV9 combines with J gene TRBJ1-5; D is ambiguous. This CDR3 spans 15 amino acids. V lost 4 bases to trimming and J lost 5 bases, with 16 bases between them. Germline V gene lookup returns CDR1 SGDLS and CDR2 YYNGEE.

The J gene is TRBJ2-2, the V gene TRBV3-1 (or the pseudogene TRBV3-2), with 8 nucleotides matching TRBD2. The trim removed 5 bases at V and 3 bases at J, leaving 11 bases unmatched. Germline V lookup: CDR1 LGHDT, CDR2 YNNKEL (reference sequence). This CDR3 is 17 amino acids long. CDR3 nucleotide sequence: TGTGCCAGCAGCTTCGGAGGACTAGCTCCTCACACCGGGGAGCTGTTTTTT. Its translation is CASSFGGLAPHTGELFF.

The chain combines TRBV30 with TRBJ1-1; D not certain. Germline CDR1 GTSNPN, CDR2 SVGIG (reference sequence). V shed 7 bases and J shed 5 bases, with 20 bases lying between them. The CDR3 totals 14 residues. As DNA, the CDR3 is TGTGCCTTCAACACCTTACACGGGTCGACTGAAGCTTTCTTT. Amino acids: CAFNTLHGSTEAFF.

V usage is TRBV7-8 and J usage is TRBJ2-3; D may be TRBD1 (5 bases). The CDR3 is made up of 14 amino acids. V gave up 5 bases and J gave up 1 base, with 10 bases separating them. Germline V lookup: CDR1 SGHVS, CDR2 FQNEAQ. The CDR3 region is CASSPQTGTDTQYF. Written as DNA, the CDR3 is TGTGCCAGCAGCCCCCAGACAGGCACAGATACGCAGTATTTT. Combining the CDR3 with reference TRBV7-8 and TRBJ2-3 gives the whole variable domain GAGVSQSPRYKVAKRGQDVALRCDPISGHVSLFWYQQALGQGPEFLTYFQNEAQLDKSGLPSDRFFAERPEGSVSTLKIQRTQQEDSAVYLCASSPQTGTDTQYFGPGTRLTVL.

The chain links TRBV19 to TRBJ1-1; D possibly corresponds to TRBD1 (6 bases). The germline CDR1 and CDR2 sequences are LNHDA and SQIVND (reference sequence). Deletions cut 6 bases from V and 1 base from J, with 12 bases between. The CDR3 runs 14 residues. In nucleotides, the CDR3 is TGTGCCAGTAGGAACAGGGCCCGGAACACTGAAGCTTTCTTT. This encodes CASRNRARNTEAFF.

The chain combines TRBV4-2 with TRBJ1-6; tentatively, D is TRBD1 (5 bases). There are 16 residues in the CDR3. CDR1 and CDR2 (germline): LGHNA, YNFKEQ. V was pared by 1 base and J by 7 bases, with 14 bases between. Written as DNA, the CDR3 is TGTGCCAGCAGCCAAGTACGATGGGGGGGGAATTCACCCCTCCACTTT. Amino acid sequence: CASSQVRWGGNSPLHF.

V gene TRBV2 combines with J gene TRBJ2-2; TRBD2 might be the D (5 bases). CDR1 SNHLY and CDR2 FYNNEI come from the germline V gene. The germline V and J ends were trimmed by 7 bases and 6 bases, with 15 bases remaining between them. The CDR3 spans 14 residues. For the CDR3, the DNA is TGTGCCAGCACCGGACTGCCAGAGGCCGGGGAGCTGTTTTTT. Protein product: CASTGLPEAGELFF. Filled out from reference TRBV2 and TRBJ2-2, the complete variable domain reads EPEVTQTPSHQVTQMGQEVILRCVPISNHLYFYWYRQILGQKVEFLVSFYNNEISEKSEIFDDQFSVERPDGSNFTLKIRSTKLEDSAMYFCASTGLPEAGELFFGEGSRLTVL.

This chain links TRBV3-1 (or the pseudogene TRBV3-2) with TRBJ1-5; no firm D call. The CDR3 is 14 residues long. From germline, CDR1 is LGHDT and CDR2 YNNKEL (reference sequence). Trimming took off 6 bases at V and 6 bases at J, with 15 bases between the two ends. Here the CDR3 reads CASSPHPGSQPQHF. DNA of the CDR3: TGTGCCAGCAGTCCCCACCCGGGGAGTCAGCCCCAGCATTTT.

This chain uses TRBV4-1 with TRBJ2-7; unclear D gene. The ends were cut back, 0 bases at V and 3 bases at J, with 9 bases in the middle. The CDR3 loop spans 14 amino acids. CDR1 and CDR2 from the germline V gene are MGHRA and YSYEKL. The CDR3 sequence is CASSQDNSYYEQYF. Here the CDR3 DNA reads TGCGCCAGCAGCCAAGATAACAGCTACTACGAGCAGTACTTC.

This chain uses TRBV3-1 (or the pseudogene TRBV3-2) with TRBJ1-2, with 7 bases matching TRBD1. The CDR3 covers 13 residues. CDR1 is LGHDT, CDR2 YNNKEL, per germline (reference sequence). J lost 9 bases, V lost 1 base, and 5 bases had no gene match. The chain's CDR3 is CASSQGQGGSYTF. Here the CDR3 DNA reads TGTGCCAGCAGCCAAGGACAGGGTGGGAGCTACACCTTC.

V is TRBV5-4 and J is TRBJ2-7; 10 bases match TRBD1. The CDR3 covers 15 residues. The V and J ends lost 0 bases and 3 bases, in that order; junction bases with no gene match: 3. Germline assignment: CDR1 SGHNT and CDR2 YYREEE (reference sequence). Here the CDR3 DNA reads TGTGCCAGCAGCTTGGGGGGGACAGGGGTCTACGAGCAGTACTTC. Translating gives CASSLGGTGVYEQYF. Full variable domain (remainder filled in from reference TRBV5-4 and TRBJ2-7): ETGVTQSPTHLIKTRGQQVTLRCSSQSGHNTVSWYQQALGQGPQFIFQYYREEENGRGNFPPRFSGLQFPNYSSELNVNALELDDSALYLCASSLGGTGVYEQYFGPGTRLTVT.

The chain combines TRBV2 with TRBJ2-5; 9 nucleotides agree with TRBD1. After removal of 6 bases from V and 5 bases from J, the junction contained 4 bases not matched to a gene. Germline V gene lookup returns CDR1 SNHLY and CDR2 FYNNEI. The CDR3 is 13 residues long. CDR3 region: CASRRDRDETQYF. The CDR3 coding sequence is TGTGCCAGCAGACGGGACAGGGACGAGACCCAGTACTTC.

This clone was recorded only once. J is TRBJ1-1 and V is TRBV7-9; 7 positions match TRBD1. The J segment lost 1 base and the V segment lost 5 bases, leaving 13 bases of the junction unmatched. Germline V lookup: CDR1 SEHNR, CDR2 FQNEAQ (reference sequence). This CDR3 is 17 amino acids long. The CDR3 nucleotides read TGTGCCAGCAGCCCGGACCGTCCCGGGACAGCGAACACTGAAGCTTTCTTT. Protein: CASSPDRPGTANTEAFF.

The chain couples TRBV27 to TRBJ2-7; 7 positions match TRBD1. Germline lookup yields CDR1 MNHEY and CDR2 SMNVEV (reference sequence). The CDR3 is 13 amino acids. After removal of 2 bases from V and 7 bases from J, the junction contained 5 bases not matched to a gene. The CDR3 protein is CASSLLGQSEQYF. CDR3 nucleotide sequence: TGTGCCAGCAGTTTACTGGGACAGAGTGAGCAGTACTTC.